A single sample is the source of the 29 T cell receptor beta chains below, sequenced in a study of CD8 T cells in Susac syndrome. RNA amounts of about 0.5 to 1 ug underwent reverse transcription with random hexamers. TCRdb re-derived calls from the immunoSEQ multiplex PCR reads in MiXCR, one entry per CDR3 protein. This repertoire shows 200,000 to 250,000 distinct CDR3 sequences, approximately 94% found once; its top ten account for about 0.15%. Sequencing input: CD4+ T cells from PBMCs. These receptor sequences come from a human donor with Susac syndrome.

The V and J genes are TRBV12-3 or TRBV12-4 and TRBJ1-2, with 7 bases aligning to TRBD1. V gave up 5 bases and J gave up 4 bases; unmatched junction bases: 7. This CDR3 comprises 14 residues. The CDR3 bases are TGTGCCAGCAGTCTGCGACAGGGACCCTATGGCTACACCTTC. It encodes CASSLRQGPYGYTF.

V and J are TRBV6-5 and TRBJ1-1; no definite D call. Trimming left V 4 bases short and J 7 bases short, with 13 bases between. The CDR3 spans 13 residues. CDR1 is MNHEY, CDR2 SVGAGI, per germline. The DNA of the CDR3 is TGTGCCAGCAGTTCCAGTCCCATCGTTGAAGCTTTCTTT. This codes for CASSSSPIVEAFF.

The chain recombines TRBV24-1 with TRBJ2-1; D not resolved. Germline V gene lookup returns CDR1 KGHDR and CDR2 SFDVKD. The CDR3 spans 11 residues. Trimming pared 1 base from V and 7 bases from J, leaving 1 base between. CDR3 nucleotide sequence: TGTGCCACCAGTGATTTTAATGAGCAGTTCTTC. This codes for CATSDFNEQFF.

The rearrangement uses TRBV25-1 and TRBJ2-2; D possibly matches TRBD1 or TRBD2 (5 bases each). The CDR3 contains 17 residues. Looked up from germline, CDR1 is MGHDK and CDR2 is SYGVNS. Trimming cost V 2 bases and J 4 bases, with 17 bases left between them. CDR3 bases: TGTGCCAGCAGTGAAAGAGGGGCCGCCCCGTTCACCGGGGAGCTGTTTTTT. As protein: CASSERGAAPFTGELFF.

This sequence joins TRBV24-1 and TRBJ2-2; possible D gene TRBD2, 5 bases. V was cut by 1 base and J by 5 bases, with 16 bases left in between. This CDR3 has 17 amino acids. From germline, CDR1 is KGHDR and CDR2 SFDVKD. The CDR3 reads CATSDLGQARGTGELFF. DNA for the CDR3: TGTGCCACCAGTGATTTAGGGCAGGCCCGAGGGACCGGGGAGCTGTTTTTT.

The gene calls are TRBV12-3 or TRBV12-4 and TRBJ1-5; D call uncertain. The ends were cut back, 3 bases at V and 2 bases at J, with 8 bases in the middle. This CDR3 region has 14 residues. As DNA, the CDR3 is TGTGCCAGCAGTTTCCCGGGAGGCAATCAGCCCCAGCATTTT. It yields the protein CASSFPGGNQPQHF.

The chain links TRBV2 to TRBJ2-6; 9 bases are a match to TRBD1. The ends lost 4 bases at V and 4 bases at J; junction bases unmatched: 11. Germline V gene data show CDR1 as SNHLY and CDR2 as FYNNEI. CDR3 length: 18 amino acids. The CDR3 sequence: CASSAGTGNIGGANVLTF. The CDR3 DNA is TGTGCCAGCAGTGCCGGGACAGGGAATATAGGAGGGGCCAACGTCCTGACTTTC.

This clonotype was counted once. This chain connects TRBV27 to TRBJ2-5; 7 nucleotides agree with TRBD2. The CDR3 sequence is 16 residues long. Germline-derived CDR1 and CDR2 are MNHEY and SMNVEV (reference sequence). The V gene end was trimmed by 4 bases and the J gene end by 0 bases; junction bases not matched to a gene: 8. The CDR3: CASSSGGRLHQETQYF. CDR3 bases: TGTGCCAGCAGTTCGGGAGGACGGCTCCACCAAGAGACCCAGTACTTC.

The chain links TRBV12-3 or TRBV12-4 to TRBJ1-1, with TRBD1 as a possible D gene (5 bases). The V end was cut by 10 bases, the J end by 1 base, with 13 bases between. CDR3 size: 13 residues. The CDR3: CANKGTANTEAFF. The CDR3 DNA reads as TGTGCCAACAAGGGGACGGCGAACACTGAAGCTTTCTTT.

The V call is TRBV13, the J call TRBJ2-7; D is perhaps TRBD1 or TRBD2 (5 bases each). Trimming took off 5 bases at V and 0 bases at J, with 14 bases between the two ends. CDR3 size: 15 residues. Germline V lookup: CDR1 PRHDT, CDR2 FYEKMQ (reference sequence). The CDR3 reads CASSTRQRSSYEQYF. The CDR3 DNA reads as TGTGCCAGCAGCACCCGACAGCGGAGCTCCTACGAGCAGTACTTC.

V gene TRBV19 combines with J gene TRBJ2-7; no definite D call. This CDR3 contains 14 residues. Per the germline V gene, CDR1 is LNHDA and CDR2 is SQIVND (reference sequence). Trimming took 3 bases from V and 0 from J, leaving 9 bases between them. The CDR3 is CASSMSVSSYEQYF. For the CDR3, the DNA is TGTGCCAGTAGTATGTCAGTGAGCTCCTACGAGCAGTACTTC.

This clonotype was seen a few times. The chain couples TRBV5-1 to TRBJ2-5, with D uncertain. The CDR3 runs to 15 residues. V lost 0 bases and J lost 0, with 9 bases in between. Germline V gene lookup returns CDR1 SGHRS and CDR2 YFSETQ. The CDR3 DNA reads TGCGCCAGCAGCTTGGATGGCGGCAACCAAGAGACCCAGTACTTC. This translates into CASSLDGGNQETQYF.

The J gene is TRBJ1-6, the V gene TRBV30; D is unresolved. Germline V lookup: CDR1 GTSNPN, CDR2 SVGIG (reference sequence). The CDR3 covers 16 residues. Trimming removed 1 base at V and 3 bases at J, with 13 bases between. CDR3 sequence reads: CAWSAAQPDYNSPLHF. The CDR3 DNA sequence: TGTGCCTGGAGTGCGGCACAGCCAGACTATAATTCACCCCTCCACTTT.

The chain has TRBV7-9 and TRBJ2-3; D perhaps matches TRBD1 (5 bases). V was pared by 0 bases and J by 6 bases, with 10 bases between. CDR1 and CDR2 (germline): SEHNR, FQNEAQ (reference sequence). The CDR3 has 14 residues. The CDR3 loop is CASSLAGSGDTQYF. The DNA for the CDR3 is TGTGCCAGCAGCTTAGCGGGATCAGGGGATACGCAGTATTTT.

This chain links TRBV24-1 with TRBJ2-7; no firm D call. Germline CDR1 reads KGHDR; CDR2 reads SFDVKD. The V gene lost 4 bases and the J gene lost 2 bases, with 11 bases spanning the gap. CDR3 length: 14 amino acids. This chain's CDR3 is CATSEADRAYEQYF. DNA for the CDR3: TGTGCCACCAGTGAAGCCGACCGAGCCTACGAGCAGTACTTC.

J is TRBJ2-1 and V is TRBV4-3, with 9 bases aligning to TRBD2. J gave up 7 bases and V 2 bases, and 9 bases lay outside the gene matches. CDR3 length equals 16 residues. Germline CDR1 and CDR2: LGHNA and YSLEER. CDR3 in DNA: TGCGCCAGCAGCCAAAGCCCAGGACTAGCGAGGAATGAGCAGTTCTTC. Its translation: CASSQSPGLARNEQFF.

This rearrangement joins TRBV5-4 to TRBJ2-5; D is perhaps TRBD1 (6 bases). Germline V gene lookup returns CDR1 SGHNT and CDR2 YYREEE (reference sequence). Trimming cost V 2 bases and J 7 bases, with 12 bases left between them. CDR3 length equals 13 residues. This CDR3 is CASSFGQSGTQYF. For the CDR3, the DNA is TGTGCCAGCAGCTTCGGACAGTCGGGGACCCAGTACTTC.

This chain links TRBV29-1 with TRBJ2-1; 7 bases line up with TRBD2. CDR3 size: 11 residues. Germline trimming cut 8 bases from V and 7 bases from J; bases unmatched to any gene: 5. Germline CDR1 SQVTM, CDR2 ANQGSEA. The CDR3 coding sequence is TGCAGCCTGGGAGGGGTAAATGAGCAGTTCTTC. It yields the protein CSLGGVNEQFF.

Here the CDR3 DNA reads TGCGCCAGCAGCCCTGGGACAGGGGGCATCGGCTCTGGAAACACCATATATTTT. Residues: CASSPGTGGIGSGNTIYF. This chain connects TRBV5-1 to TRBJ1-3; 12 nucleotides align to TRBD1. The CDR3 extends over 18 amino acids. The junction had 8 bases not matched to a gene; V was cut back by 4 bases and J by 0 bases. Germline CDR1 reads SGHRS; CDR2 reads YFSETQ.

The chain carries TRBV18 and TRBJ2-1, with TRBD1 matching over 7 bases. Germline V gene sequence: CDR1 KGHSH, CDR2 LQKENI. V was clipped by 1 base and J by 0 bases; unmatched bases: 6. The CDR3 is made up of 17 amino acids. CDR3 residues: CASSPLATGSSYNEQFF. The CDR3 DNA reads TGTGCCAGCTCACCACTCGCGACAGGGAGCTCCTACAATGAGCAGTTCTTC. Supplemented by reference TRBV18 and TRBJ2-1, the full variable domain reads NAGVMQNPRHLVRRRGQEARLRCSPMKGHSHVYWYRQLPEEGLKFMVYLQKENIIDESGMPKERFSAEFPKEGPSILRIQQVVRGDSAAYFCASSPLATGSSYNEQFFGPGTRLTVL.

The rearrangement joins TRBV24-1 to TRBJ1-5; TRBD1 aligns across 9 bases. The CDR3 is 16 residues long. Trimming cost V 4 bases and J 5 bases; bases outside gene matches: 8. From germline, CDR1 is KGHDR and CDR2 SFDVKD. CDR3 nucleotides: TGTGCCACCAGTGACTCTGGGACAGGGATTGATCAGCCCCAGCATTTT. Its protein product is CATSDSGTGIDQPQHF.

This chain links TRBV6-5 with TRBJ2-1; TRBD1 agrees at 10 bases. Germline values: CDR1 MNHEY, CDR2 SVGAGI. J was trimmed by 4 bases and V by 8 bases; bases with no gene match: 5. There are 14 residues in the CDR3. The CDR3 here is CASGDRGLYNEQFF. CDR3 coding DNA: TGTGCCAGCGGGGACAGGGGCTTATACAATGAGCAGTTCTTC.

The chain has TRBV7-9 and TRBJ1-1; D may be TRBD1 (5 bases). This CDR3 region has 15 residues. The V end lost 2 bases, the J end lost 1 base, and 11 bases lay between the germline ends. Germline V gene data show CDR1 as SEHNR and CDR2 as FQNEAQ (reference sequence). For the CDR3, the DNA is TGTGCCAGCAGCTTATTACGGGGGGGGAACACTGAAGCTTTCTTT. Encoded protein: CASSLLRGGNTEAFF.

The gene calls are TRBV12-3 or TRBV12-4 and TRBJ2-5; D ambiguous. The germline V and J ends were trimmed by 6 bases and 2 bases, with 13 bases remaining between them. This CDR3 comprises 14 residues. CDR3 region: CASSQQDSQETQYF. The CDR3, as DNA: TGTGCCAGCAGCCAACAAGATTCACAAGAGACCCAGTACTTC.

The CDR3 loop reads CASSPLRDTEAFF. The DNA for the CDR3 is TGTGCCAGCTCACCTCTCCGGGACACTGAAGCTTTCTTT. This sequence joins TRBV18 and TRBJ1-1; D not resolved. V was trimmed by 3 bases and J by 3 bases, leaving 8 bases between them. This CDR3 contains 13 residues. The germline V gene encodes CDR1 KGHSH and CDR2 LQKENI.

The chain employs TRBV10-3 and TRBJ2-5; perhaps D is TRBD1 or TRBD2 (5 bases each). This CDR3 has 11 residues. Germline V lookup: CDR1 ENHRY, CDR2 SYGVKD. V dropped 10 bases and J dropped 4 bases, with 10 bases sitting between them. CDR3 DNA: TGTGCCACCCGGGACCTAGAGACCCAGTACTTC. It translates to CATRDLETQYF.

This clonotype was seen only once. Written as DNA, the CDR3 is TGTGCCAGTAAATCGAGGGGAATGAACACTGAAGCTTTCTTT. Protein: CASKSRGMNTEAFF. The genes are TRBV19 and TRBJ1-1; D might be TRBD1 (5 bases). Trimming removed 7 bases at V and 0 bases at J, with 12 bases between. Germline CDR1 LNHDA, CDR2 SQIVND (reference sequence). CDR3 length equals 14 residues.

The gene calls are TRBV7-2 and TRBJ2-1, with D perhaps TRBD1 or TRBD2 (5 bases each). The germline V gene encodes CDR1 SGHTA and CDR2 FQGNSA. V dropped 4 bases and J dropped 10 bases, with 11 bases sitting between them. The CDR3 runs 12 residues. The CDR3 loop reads CASSSGTSEQFF. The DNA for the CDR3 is TGTGCCAGCAGCTCAGGGACCTCCGAGCAGTTCTTC.

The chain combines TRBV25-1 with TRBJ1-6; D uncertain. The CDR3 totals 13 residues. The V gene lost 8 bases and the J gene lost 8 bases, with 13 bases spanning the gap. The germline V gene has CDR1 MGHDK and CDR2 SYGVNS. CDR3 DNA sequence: TGTGCCAGCGGGGAGATACTGGATTCACCCCTCCACTTT. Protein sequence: CASGEILDSPLHF.